This entry lists 5 T cell receptor beta chains sequenced from one sample in a study of blood T cell repertoires in COVID-19. Using immunoSEQ multiplex PCR, the repertoire was profiled, and TCRdb retains in-frame clones only, with some absent. This sample has some 300,000 clones, with nearly 90% found just once. Sample: peripheral blood. These receptors came from a woman aged 40-49 years with COVID-19, enrolled during active disease.

The chain links TRBV10-3 to TRBJ1-2; a possible D gene is TRBD1 (6 bases). From germline, CDR1 is ENHRY and CDR2 SYGVKD. CDR3 length: 13 amino acids. V was cut by 6 bases and J by 2 bases, with 10 bases left in between. The CDR3 DNA follows: TGTGCCATCAGGACAGGAGAGAACTATGGCTACACCTTC. It codes for CAIRTGENYGYTF.

The chain recombines TRBV7-2 with TRBJ2-1; perhaps TRBD2 as D (6 bases). The CDR3 extends over 16 amino acids. The V gene lost 1 base and the J gene lost 7 bases, with 17 bases spanning the gap. The V gene's germline CDR1 is SGHTA and CDR2 FQGNSA. CDR3 DNA sequence: TGTGCCAGCAGCTTAGTAGGAGGGAAGAGGTTTAATGAGCAGTTCTTC. Residues: CASSLVGGKRFNEQFF.

The chain recombines TRBV5-1 with TRBJ2-7; maybe TRBD1 (5 bases). V was clipped by 1 base and J by 4 bases, with 12 bases between them. This CDR3 spans 14 amino acids. Germline V CDR1 and CDR2: SGHRS, YFSETQ. In DNA form, the CDR3 reads TGCGCCAGCAGCTTGCAGGTAGGGGTTTACGAGCAGTACTTC. Translation gives CASSLQVGVYEQYF.

The V gene is TRBV24-1, the J gene TRBJ2-3; 13 bases match TRBD2. In germline, CDR1 is KGHDR, CDR2 SFDVKD. The CDR3 has 15 residues. The trim removed 7 bases at V and 2 bases at J, leaving 2 bases unmatched. This chain's CDR3 is CATSGTSGDTDTQYF. The DNA for the CDR3 is TGTGCCACCAGCGGGACTAGCGGGGACACAGATACGCAGTATTTT.

This chain joins TRBV7-2 and TRBJ2-5; 7 nucleotides line up with TRBD1. Trimming took 6 bases from V and 4 from J; bases not matched to a gene: 14. CDR1 SGHTA and CDR2 FQGNSA come from the germline V gene. CDR3 length: 16 residues. The CDR3 sequence is CASSSRTVTGPETQYF. The CDR3 DNA is TGTGCCAGCAGTTCTAGAACGGTGACAGGGCCAGAGACCCAGTACTTC.